The 2 T cell receptor beta chains below all came from one sample that was sequenced in a study of T cells in Graves' hyperthyroidism and ophthalmopathy. The CDR3 regions of TCR beta were amplified from RNA transcripts. During a first-round RT-PCR of the TCR CDR3, the HTBI primer set was used. TCRdb passed the multiplex PCR reads through MiXCR, listing each CDR3 protein once. The top ten hold 17% of the sample, which has 500,000 or so distinct CDR3 sequences, approximately 17% seen once. The sample taken for sequencing was blood. These receptors came from a woman in her late teens or twenties with Graves' ophthalmopathy.

V usage is TRBV19 and J usage is TRBJ1-6; 7 bases are a match to TRBD1. Germline V lookup: CDR1 LNHDA, CDR2 SQIVND (reference sequence). Trimming took 3 bases from V and 7 from J; bases not matched to a gene: 12. CDR3 length: 17 residues. Written as DNA, the CDR3 is TGTGCCAGTAGTATCTTCCGACGACAGGGAGGGAATTCACCCCTCCACTTT. It codes for CASSIFRRQGGNSPLHF.

This clonotype was counted a few times. The genes are TRBV10-2 and TRBJ2-7; no clear D gene. The CDR3 length is 12 residues. The V and J ends lost 7 bases and 1 base respectively, with 8 bases between them. Germline V gives CDR1 WSHSY, CDR2 SAAADI. The CDR3 DNA reads as TGCGCCAGCAAGGCAGTATCCTACGAGCAGTACTTC. As protein: CASKAVSYEQYF.